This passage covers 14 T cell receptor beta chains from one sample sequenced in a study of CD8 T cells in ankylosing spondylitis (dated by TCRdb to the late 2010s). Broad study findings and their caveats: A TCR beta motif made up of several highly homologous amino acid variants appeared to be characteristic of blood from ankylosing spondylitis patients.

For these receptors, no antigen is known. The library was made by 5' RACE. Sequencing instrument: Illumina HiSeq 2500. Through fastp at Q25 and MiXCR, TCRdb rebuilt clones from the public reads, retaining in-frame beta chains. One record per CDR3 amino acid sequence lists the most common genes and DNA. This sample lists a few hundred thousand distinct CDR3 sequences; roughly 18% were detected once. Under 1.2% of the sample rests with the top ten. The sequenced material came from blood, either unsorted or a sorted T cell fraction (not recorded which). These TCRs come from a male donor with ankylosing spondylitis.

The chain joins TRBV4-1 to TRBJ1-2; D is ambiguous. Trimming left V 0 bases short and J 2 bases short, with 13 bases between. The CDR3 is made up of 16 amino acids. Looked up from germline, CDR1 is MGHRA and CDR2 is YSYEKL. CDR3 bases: TGCGCCAGCAGCCAAGAATCCGCGGCAGCCAACTATGGCTACACCTTC. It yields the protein CASSQESAAANYGYTF.

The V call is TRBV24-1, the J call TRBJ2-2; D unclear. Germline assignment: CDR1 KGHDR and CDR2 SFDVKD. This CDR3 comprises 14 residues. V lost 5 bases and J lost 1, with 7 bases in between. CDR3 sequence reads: CATSAPGNTGELFF. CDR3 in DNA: TGTGCCACCAGTGCCCCCGGGAACACCGGGGAGCTGTTTTTT.

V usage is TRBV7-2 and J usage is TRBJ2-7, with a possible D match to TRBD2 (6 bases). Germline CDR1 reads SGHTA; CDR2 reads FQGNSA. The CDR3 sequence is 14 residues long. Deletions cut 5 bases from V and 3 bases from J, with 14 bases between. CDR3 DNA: TGTGCCAGCAGCCAGGGACTCTACGGCTACGAGCAGTACTTC. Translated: CASSQGLYGYEQYF.

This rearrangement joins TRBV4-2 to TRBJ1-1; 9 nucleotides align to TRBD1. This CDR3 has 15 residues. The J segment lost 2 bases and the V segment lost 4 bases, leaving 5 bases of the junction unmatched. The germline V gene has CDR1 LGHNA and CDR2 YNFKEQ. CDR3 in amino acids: CASSPGDRANTEAFF. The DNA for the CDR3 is TGTGCCAGCAGCCCGGGGGACAGGGCAAACACTGAAGCTTTCTTT.

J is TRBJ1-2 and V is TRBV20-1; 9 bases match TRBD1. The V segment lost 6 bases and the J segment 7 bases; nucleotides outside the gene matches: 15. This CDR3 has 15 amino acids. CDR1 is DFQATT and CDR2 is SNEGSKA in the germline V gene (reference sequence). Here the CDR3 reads CSAPAGTGSLGGYTF. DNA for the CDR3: TGCAGTGCCCCCGCCGGGACAGGGTCTTTGGGTGGCTACACCTTC.

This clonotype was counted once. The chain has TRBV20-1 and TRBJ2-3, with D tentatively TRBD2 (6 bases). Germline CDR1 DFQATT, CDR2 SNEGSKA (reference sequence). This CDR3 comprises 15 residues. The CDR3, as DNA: TGCAGCCCAAAGATGGCGGGGAGCTTCACAGATACGCAGTATTTT. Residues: CSPKMAGSFTDTQYF.

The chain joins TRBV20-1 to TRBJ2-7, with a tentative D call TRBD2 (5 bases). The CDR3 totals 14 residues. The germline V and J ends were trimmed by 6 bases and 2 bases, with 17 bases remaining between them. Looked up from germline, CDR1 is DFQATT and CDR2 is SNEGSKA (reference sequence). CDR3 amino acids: CSAPSSSGTYEQYF. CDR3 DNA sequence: TGCAGTGCCCCGAGTAGCAGCGGAACCTACGAGCAGTACTTC.

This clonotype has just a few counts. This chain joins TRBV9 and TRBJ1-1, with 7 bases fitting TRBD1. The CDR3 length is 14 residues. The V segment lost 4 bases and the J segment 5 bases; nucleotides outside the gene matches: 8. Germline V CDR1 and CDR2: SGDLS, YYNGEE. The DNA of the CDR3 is TGTGCCAGCAGCCCTCACAGGGGTGGAACTGAAGCTTTCTTT. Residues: CASSPHRGGTEAFF.

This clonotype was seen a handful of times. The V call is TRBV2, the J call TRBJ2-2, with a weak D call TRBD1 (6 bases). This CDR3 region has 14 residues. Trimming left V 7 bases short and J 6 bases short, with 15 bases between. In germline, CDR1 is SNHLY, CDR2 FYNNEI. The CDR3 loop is CASNPDRSSGELFF. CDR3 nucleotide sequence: TGTGCCAGCAATCCGGACAGATCATCCGGGGAGCTGTTTTTT.

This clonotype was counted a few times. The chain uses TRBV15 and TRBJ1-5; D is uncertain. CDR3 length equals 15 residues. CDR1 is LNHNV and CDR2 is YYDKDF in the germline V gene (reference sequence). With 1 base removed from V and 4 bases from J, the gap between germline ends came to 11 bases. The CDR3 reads CATSRGPGENQPQHF. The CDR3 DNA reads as TGTGCCACCAGCAGAGGGCCCGGGGAGAATCAGCCCCAGCATTTT.

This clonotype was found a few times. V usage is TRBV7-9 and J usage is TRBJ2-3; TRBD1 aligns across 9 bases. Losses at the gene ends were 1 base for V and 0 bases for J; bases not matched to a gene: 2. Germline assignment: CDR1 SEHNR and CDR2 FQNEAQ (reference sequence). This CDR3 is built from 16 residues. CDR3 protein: CASSLDGTGSTDTQYF. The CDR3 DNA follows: TGTGCCAGCAGCTTAGACGGGACAGGGAGCACAGATACGCAGTATTTT.

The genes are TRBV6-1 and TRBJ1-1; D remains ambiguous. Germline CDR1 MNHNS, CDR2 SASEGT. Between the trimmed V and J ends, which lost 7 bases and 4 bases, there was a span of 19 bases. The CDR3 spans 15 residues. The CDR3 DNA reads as TGTGCCAGCACCCTTCTGGGCGGGTCGATCACTGAAGCTTTCTTT. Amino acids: CASTLLGGSITEAFF.

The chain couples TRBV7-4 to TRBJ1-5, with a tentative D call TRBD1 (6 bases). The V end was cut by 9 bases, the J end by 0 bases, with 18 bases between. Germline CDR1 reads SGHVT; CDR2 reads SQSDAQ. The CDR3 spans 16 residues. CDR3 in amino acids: CASLIGGGHSNQPQHF. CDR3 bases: TGTGCCAGTCTTATTGGTGGGGGCCATAGCAATCAGCCCCAGCATTTT.

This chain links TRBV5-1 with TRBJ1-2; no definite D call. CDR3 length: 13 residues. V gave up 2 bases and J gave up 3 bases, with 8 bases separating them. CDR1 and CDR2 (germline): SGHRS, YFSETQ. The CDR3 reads CASSFAGDYGYTF. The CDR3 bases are TGCGCCAGCAGCTTCGCCGGGGACTATGGCTACACCTTC.